This entry describes one TCR beta chain. What it binds is not known. The V gene lost 4 bases and the J gene lost 2 bases, with 12 bases spanning the gap. Germline CDR1 is SNHLY and CDR2 is FYNNEI. This CDR3 is built from 15 residues. The PCR employed 60 Vbeta primers together with 13 Jbeta primers. This table comes from immunoSEQ multiplex PCR, and its TCRdb copy is limited to in-frame clones, with some not included. Of about 160,000 clones in the sample, roughly 77% are singletons; the top ten hold 2.2%. The entry originates in a study of cytomegalovirus exposure and HLA in healthy donors. General study findings and limits: An assumption of roughly uniform sequencing depth across donors underlay the presence/absence analyses. Earlier analysis found most TCR beta V segments productive about 87% or about 30% of the time. Reports state that TCR beta sequences accurately predicted most subjects' HLA-A and HLA-B alleles. Diagnosis of cytomegalovirus status made by the classifier reportedly showed high specificity and sensitivity.

The chain has TRBV2 and TRBJ1-5; tentative D call: TRBD1 (6 bases). Sequenced sample: PBMCs. The clonotype originates from a man aged 50 to 59 in good health and CMV-seropositive. The CDR3, as DNA: TGTGCCAGCAGTGCCACAGGGCATGGCAATCAGCCCCAGCATTTT. It yields the protein CASSATGHGNQPQHF. Supplemented by reference TRBV2 and TRBJ1-5, the full variable domain reads EPEVTQTPSHQVTQMGQEVILRCVPISNHLYFYWYRQILGQKVEFLVSFYNNEISEKSEIFDDQFSVERPDGSNFTLKIRSTKLEDSAMYFCASSATGHGNQPQHFGDGTRLSIL.